The 23 T cell receptor beta chains presented below share a single source sample, sequenced in a study of blood T cell repertoires in COVID-19 (dated by TCRdb to the early 2020s). The receptor library was made with the immunoSEQ multiplex PCR assay. TCRdb's version of the immuneACCESS table is confined to in-frame rearrangements and falls short of the full clone set. An unresolved V gene accounts for under half of the shortfall where checked; the remainder is of unknown origin. This sample holds roughly 66,000 clones; about nine tenths were observed only once. The ten top clones hold around 13% of the sample. Material for sequencing was peripheral blood. These receptors all stem from a human donor with active COVID-19. The donor label of this sample is uncertain.

The chain is built from TRBV5-4 and TRBJ1-2, with D possibly matching TRBD1 (5 bases). Germline CDR1 and CDR2: SGHNT and YYREEE (reference sequence). V lost 1 base to trimming and J lost 4 bases, with 20 bases between them. The CDR3 spans 17 residues. This CDR3 reads CASSLYPGQGGSYGYTF. CDR3 DNA sequence: TGTGCCAGCAGCTTGTATCCCGGGCAGGGCGGATCCTATGGCTACACCTTC. The full variable domain, rest sourced from reference TRBV5-4 and TRBJ1-2, is ETGVTQSPTHLIKTRGQQVTLRCSSQSGHNTVSWYQQALGQGPQFIFQYYREEENGRGNFPPRFSGLQFPNYSSELNVNALELDDSALYLCASSLYPGQGGSYGYTFGSGTRLTVV.

J is TRBJ1-1 and V is TRBV19; D is unclear. The V gene lost 3 bases and the J gene lost 2 bases, with 10 bases spanning the gap. The CDR3 spans 14 residues. Germline CDR1 LNHDA, CDR2 SQIVND (reference sequence). The DNA of the CDR3 is TGTGCCAGTAGTATCGGTCAGGCAAACACTGAAGCTTTCTTT. This gives the protein CASSIGQANTEAFF.

The V gene is TRBV28, the J gene TRBJ2-7; TRBD1 agrees at 8 bases. CDR1 and CDR2 (germline): MDHEN, SYDVKM. The CDR3 is 14 amino acids. After removal of 2 bases from V and 4 bases from J, the junction contained 4 bases not matched to a gene. CDR3 sequence: CASSLQGALYEQYF. In DNA, the CDR3 is TGTGCCAGCAGTTTACAGGGGGCGTTATACGAGCAGTACTTC. Full variable domain (rest looked up from reference TRBV28 and TRBJ2-7): DVKVTQSSRYLVKRTGEKVFLECVQDMDHENMFWYRQDPGLGLRLIYFSYDVKMKEKGDIPEGYSVSREKKERFSLILESASTNQTSMYLCASSLQGALYEQYFGPGTRLTVT.

The V gene is TRBV5-1, the J gene TRBJ2-1, with 9 bases matching TRBD2. Germline trimming cut 1 base from V and 7 bases from J; bases unmatched to any gene: 12. Germline-derived CDR1 and CDR2 are SGHRS and YFSETQ. The CDR3 is made up of 17 amino acids. For the CDR3, the DNA is TGCGCCAGCAGCTTGACTCAAGGGACTAGCTACCGGAATGAGCAGTTCTTC. Its translation: CASSLTQGTSYRNEQFF.

This clone occurred once. The J gene is TRBJ1-4, the V gene TRBV5-6; 7 bases agree with TRBD1. Germline V gene sequence: CDR1 SGHDT, CDR2 YYEEEE. The ends lost 4 bases at V and 2 bases at J; junction bases unmatched: 5. There are 15 residues in the CDR3. DNA for the CDR3: TGTGCCAGCAGCGTACAGGGGATGACTAATGAAAAACTGTTTTTT. It yields the protein CASSVQGMTNEKLFF.

V usage is TRBV11-2 and J usage is TRBJ1-1, with D possibly matching TRBD1 (5 bases). This CDR3 has 12 amino acids. V was shortened by 1 base and J by 7 bases, with 7 bases between the two germline ends. The V gene's germline CDR1 is SGHAT and CDR2 FQNNGV. The CDR3 sequence: CASSLGRDEAFF. The CDR3 DNA reads TGTGCCAGCAGCTTAGGCAGGGATGAAGCTTTCTTT. Using reference TRBV11-2 and TRBJ1-1 for the parts outside the CDR3, the full variable domain is EAGVAQSPRYKIIEKRQSVAFWCNPISGHATLYWYQQILGQGPKLLIQFQNNGVVDDSQLPKDRFSAERLKGVDSTLKIQPAKLEDSAVYLCASSLGRDEAFFGQGTRLTVV.

The chain carries TRBV30 and TRBJ2-2; TRBD1 matches at 9 bases. The CDR3 contains 13 residues. V dropped 1 base and J dropped 8; count of bases not matched to a gene: 2. The germline gives CDR1 GTSNPN, CDR2 SVGIG (reference sequence). This CDR3 reads CAWSGTGVGELFF. The DNA of the CDR3 is TGTGCCTGGAGTGGGACAGGGGTGGGGGAGCTGTTTTTT. Together with reference TRBV30 and TRBJ2-2, the CDR3 gives the full variable domain: SQTIHQWPATLVQPVGSPLSLECTVEGTSNPNLYWYRQAAGRGLQLLFYSVGIGQISSEVPQNLSASRPQDRQFILSSKKLLLSDSGFYLCAWSGTGVGELFFGEGSRLTVL.

This chain joins TRBV5-4 and TRBJ2-7, with D tentatively TRBD1 (6 bases). The germline CDR1 and CDR2 sequences are SGHNT and YYREEE (reference sequence). The CDR3 runs to 14 residues. Trimming left V 7 bases short and J 0 bases short, with 14 bases between. CDR3 residues: CASAVGADSYEQYF. For the CDR3, the DNA is TGTGCCAGCGCAGTGGGGGCAGACTCCTACGAGCAGTACTTC.

This chain links TRBV7-2 with TRBJ2-3, with 7 nucleotides matching TRBD2. After removal of 1 base from V and 1 base from J, the junction contained 8 bases not matched to a gene. The CDR3 totals 17 residues. Germline V gene data show CDR1 as SGHTA and CDR2 as FQGNSA. CDR3 in DNA: TGTGCCAGCAGCTTAGAATGGGCAGCGGGGCGCACAGATACGCAGTATTTT. Protein: CASSLEWAAGRTDTQYF.

The genes are TRBV4-1 and TRBJ2-5; D possibly corresponds to TRBD1 (6 bases). Germline CDR1 is MGHRA and CDR2 is YSYEKL. The CDR3 covers 13 residues. V dropped 4 bases and J dropped 3 bases, with 9 bases sitting between them. In nucleotides, the CDR3 is TGCGCCAGCAGCCCAGGGGATGAAGAGACCCAGTACTTC. Its protein product is CASSPGDEETQYF.

The chain uses TRBV6-2 or TRBV6-3 and TRBJ2-7; 10 bases are a match to TRBD2. The CDR3 loop spans 18 amino acids. Germline-derived CDR1 and CDR2 are MNHEY and SVGEGT. The trim removed 6 bases at V and 0 bases at J, leaving 14 bases unmatched. CDR3 loop: CASSYKGATSGYSYEQYF. The CDR3 DNA reads as TGTGCCAGCAGCTATAAGGGGGCGACTAGCGGGTACTCCTACGAGCAGTACTTC.

The chain recombines TRBV2 with TRBJ1-1; the D gene is possibly TRBD1 (6 bases). The CDR3 is 13 residues long. Trimming removed 8 bases at V and 1 base at J, with 11 bases between. Looked up from germline, CDR1 is SNHLY and CDR2 is FYNNEI. The CDR3 sequence is CASPDSSNTEAFF. CDR3 nucleotide sequence: TGTGCCAGCCCGGACAGCTCGAACACTGAAGCTTTCTTT.

The V call is TRBV12-3 or TRBV12-4, the J call TRBJ1-1, with no clear D. V was shortened by 3 bases and J by 4 bases, with 6 bases between the two germline ends. The CDR3 is 12 residues long. This CDR3 is CASSLWLTEAFF. CDR3 in DNA: TGTGCCAGCAGTTTGTGGCTCACTGAAGCTTTCTTT.

The chain has TRBV18 and TRBJ1-1; D possibly corresponds to TRBD1 (5 bases). From germline, CDR1 is KGHSH and CDR2 LQKENI. The CDR3 totals 13 residues. The V end was cut by 2 bases, the J end by 5 bases, with 9 bases between. This CDR3 reads CASSPGAGTEAFF. The CDR3 coding sequence is TGTGCCAGCTCACCAGGGGCCGGAACTGAAGCTTTCTTT.

The gene calls are TRBV29-1 and TRBJ2-5, with TRBD1 matching over 12 bases. The V segment lost 3 bases and the J segment 4 bases; nucleotides outside the gene matches: 3. Germline lookup yields CDR1 SQVTM and CDR2 ANQGSEA. The CDR3 has 14 amino acids. The CDR3 loop is CSVDPGQGAETQYF. The DNA for the CDR3 is TGCAGCGTTGACCCGGGACAGGGGGCAGAGACCCAGTACTTC.

The gene calls are TRBV24-1 and TRBJ2-5; 7 nucleotides line up with TRBD2. The germline V gene has CDR1 KGHDR and CDR2 SFDVKD. This CDR3 contains 15 residues. V was pared by 4 bases and J by 7 bases, with 11 bases of the junction left unmatched. CDR3: CATSEGGAAPGTQYF. In nucleotides, the CDR3 is TGTGCCACCAGTGAGGGAGGGGCGGCCCCGGGGACCCAGTACTTC.

This chain links TRBV9 with TRBJ2-1; tentative D call: TRBD2 (7 bases). V lost 3 bases, J lost 2 bases, and 18 bases lay in between. Germline V gene data show CDR1 as SGDLS and CDR2 as YYNGEE. The CDR3 is 17 residues long. CDR3: CASSEGGTGGTYNEQFF. As DNA, the CDR3 is TGTGCCAGCAGCGAGGGGGGGACGGGAGGCACCTACAATGAGCAGTTCTTC. Full variable domain (remainder filled in from reference TRBV9 and TRBJ2-1): DSGVTQTPKHLITATGQRVTLRCSPRSGDLSVYWYQQSLDQGLQFLIQYYNGEERAKGNILERFSAQQFPDLHSELNLSSLELGDSALYFCASSEGGTGGTYNEQFFGPGTRLTVL.

The chain links TRBV5-1 to TRBJ1-6; the match to TRBD1 covers 8 bases. Trimming cost V 4 bases and J 7 bases; bases outside gene matches: 7. The germline CDR1 and CDR2 sequences are SGHRS and YFSETQ. CDR3 length: 15 residues. The CDR3 DNA follows: TGCGCCAGCAGCCTCGACAGGGGAACGAATTCACCCCTCCACTTT. Translating gives CASSLDRGTNSPLHF.

J is TRBJ2-7 and V is TRBV6-2 or TRBV6-3; tentatively, D is TRBD1 (6 bases). Germline V gene sequence: CDR1 MNHEY, CDR2 SVGEGT. The V gene lost 4 bases and the J gene lost 0 bases, with 22 bases spanning the gap. The CDR3 covers 18 residues. The CDR3 here is CASSLFRSGQFYSYEQYF. CDR3 in DNA: TGTGCCAGCAGTTTATTTAGATCAGGACAGTTCTACTCCTACGAGCAGTACTTC.

The chain links TRBV29-1 to TRBJ1-4, with 9 bases identical to TRBD1. V shed 7 bases and J 8 bases; nucleotides not matched to a gene: 8. Germline-derived CDR1 and CDR2 are SQVTM and ANQGSEA. This CDR3 spans 13 amino acids. The CDR3 bases are TGCAGCGCGATGACAGGGGGAGGGGAAAAACTGTTTTTT. Its protein product is CSAMTGGGEKLFF.

This clone was observed a single time. The chain recombines TRBV5-8 with TRBJ2-5; 9 nucleotides line up with TRBD1. The V segment lost 4 bases and the J segment 3 bases; nucleotides outside the gene matches: 7. The CDR3 runs 15 residues. Germline CDR1 SGHTS, CDR2 YDEGEE. CDR3 nucleotides: TGTGCCAGCAGCCCGGGGGACAGGGATGAAGAGACCCAGTACTTC. The encoded protein is CASSPGDRDEETQYF.

The chain links TRBV7-2 to TRBJ1-2; a weak D match, TRBD1 (6 bases). In germline, CDR1 is SGHTA, CDR2 FQGNSA. V was clipped by 5 bases and J by 4 bases, with 11 bases between them. The CDR3 totals 13 residues. As DNA, the CDR3 is TGTGCCAGCAGCGCGAGGGACACCTATGGCTACACCTTC. This translates into CASSARDTYGYTF.

This clone was recorded only once. This chain connects TRBV4-3 to TRBJ1-1, with D possibly being TRBD1 (5 bases). Trimming left V 4 bases short and J 1 base short, with 7 bases between. This CDR3 is 13 amino acids long. CDR1 and CDR2 from the germline V gene are LGHNA and YSLEER. The CDR3 sequence: CASSRGENTEAFF. The CDR3, as DNA: TGCGCCAGCAGCCGGGGGGAGAACACTGAAGCTTTCTTT.